The 15 T cell receptor beta chains below come from one sample, sequenced in a study of blood T cell repertoires in COVID-19. Generated by immunoSEQ multiplex PCR, the TCRdb table keeps only in-frame clones and is missing some. The sample lists 410,000 or so clones; 70% to 90% were seen once. The sample consisted of peripheral blood. All receptors derive from a woman aged 25-40 years with active or convalescent COVID-19.

V is TRBV10-1 and J is TRBJ1-3; TRBD1 aligns across 9 bases. CDR1 WNHNN and CDR2 SYGVQD come from the germline V gene (reference sequence). The CDR3 is 18 amino acids. The V gene end was trimmed by 1 base and the J gene end by 0 bases; junction bases not matched to a gene: 7. The CDR3 spells CASSEWDRVLSSGNTIYF. CDR3 nucleotide sequence: TGCGCCAGCAGTGAGTGGGACAGGGTTTTAAGCTCTGGAAACACCATATATTTT.

The V and J genes are TRBV7-9 and TRBJ1-5; 11 positions agree with TRBD1. J lost 6 bases, V lost 5 bases, and 6 bases had no gene match. The V gene's germline CDR1 is SEHNR and CDR2 FQNEAQ (reference sequence). CDR3 length: 15 residues. In DNA, the CDR3 is TGTGCCAGCAGCATCGGGACAGGGGGGCTTCAGCCCCAGCATTTT. It encodes CASSIGTGGLQPQHF.

The V call is TRBV19, the J call TRBJ2-5; D possibly corresponds to TRBD2 (6 bases). V was cut by 7 bases and J by 5 bases, with 14 bases left in between. This CDR3 is built from 13 residues. Looked up from germline, CDR1 is LNHDA and CDR2 is SQIVND (reference sequence). CDR3 in DNA: TGTGCCAGTACCGGGACCGCGGGGGAGACCCAGTACTTC. The encoded protein is CASTGTAGETQYF.

CDR3 loop: CASSQSTGSYEQYF. In DNA, the CDR3 is TGTGCCAGCTCACAATCGACAGGATCCTACGAGCAGTACTTC. The chain is built from TRBV18 and TRBJ2-7, with D possibly TRBD1 on 6 matching bases. This CDR3 comprises 14 residues. The V gene's germline CDR1 is KGHSH and CDR2 LQKENI. V lost 4 bases and J 1 base, leaving 11 bases between the germline ends.

The CDR3 sequence: CASSYRDTTEAFF. Here the CDR3 DNA reads TGTGCCAGCAGCTACCGGGACACCACTGAAGCTTTCTTT. The chain uses TRBV5-4 and TRBJ1-1; D perhaps matches TRBD1 (6 bases). The V end lost 3 bases, the J end lost 4 bases, and 10 bases lay between the germline ends. Germline assignment: CDR1 SGHNT and CDR2 YYREEE (reference sequence). The CDR3 contains 13 residues.

The chain combines TRBV27 with TRBJ1-6, with D perhaps matching TRBD1 (6 bases). The V end lost 2 bases, the J end lost 13 bases, and 12 bases lay between the germline ends. The CDR3 extends over 13 amino acids. The V gene's germline CDR1 is MNHEY and CDR2 SMNVEV (reference sequence). The CDR3 coding sequence is TGTGCCAGCAGTTTACGGGCAGGGGATCCCCTCCACTTT. Residues: CASSLRAGDPLHF.

This clone has only one observation. The chain has TRBV3-1 (or the pseudogene TRBV3-2) and TRBJ2-5, with a possible D match to TRBD2 (6 bases). In germline, CDR1 is LGHDT, CDR2 YNNKEL (reference sequence). This CDR3 comprises 17 residues. V was clipped by 4 bases and J by 4 bases, with 22 bases between them. DNA of the CDR3: TGTGCCAGCAGCCTCGTTACTCCTAGCGTGGTGCGAGAGACCCAGTACTTC. This gives the protein CASSLVTPSVVRETQYF.

V usage is TRBV11-2 and J usage is TRBJ1-4, with 9 nucleotides matching TRBD1. Germline V gene sequence: CDR1 SGHAT, CDR2 FQNNGV. J was trimmed by 4 bases and V by 4 bases; bases with no gene match: 13. The CDR3 spans 18 residues. This chain's CDR3 is CASSSLGGQGFYNEKLFF. CDR3 in DNA: TGTGCCAGCAGCTCACTTGGGGGACAGGGCTTTTATAATGAAAAACTGTTTTTT.

The V gene is TRBV12-5, the J gene TRBJ2-7, with 7 bases aligning to TRBD1. This CDR3 comprises 16 residues. Trimming removed 0 bases from V and 1 base from J; junction bases left unmatched: 6. Germline values: CDR1 LGHNT, CDR2 FRNRAP. DNA for the CDR3: TGTGCTAGTGGTTTGGTAATAACAGGGGAATCCTACGAGCAGTACTTC. Encoded protein: CASGLVITGESYEQYF.

The chain recombines TRBV11-2 with TRBJ1-1; a weak D match, TRBD1 (6 bases). The CDR3 has 18 amino acids. Trimming took 0 bases from V and 4 from J, leaving 21 bases between them. Germline lookup yields CDR1 SGHAT and CDR2 FQNNGV. CDR3: CASSLDASGQGSPTEAFF. The CDR3 coding sequence is TGTGCCAGCAGCTTAGATGCCTCCGGTCAGGGGAGTCCCACTGAAGCTTTCTTT.

The chain carries TRBV19 and TRBJ2-1; D ambiguous. Trimming took off 6 bases at V and 0 bases at J, with 9 bases between the two ends. CDR1 and CDR2 from the germline V gene are LNHDA and SQIVND (reference sequence). The CDR3 is made up of 14 amino acids. CDR3 loop: CASSRSSSYNEQFF. Here the CDR3 DNA reads TGTGCCAGTAGCAGGTCGAGCTCCTACAATGAGCAGTTCTTC. Drawing the rest from reference TRBV19 and TRBJ2-1, the complete variable domain is DGGITQSPKYLFRKEGQNVTLSCEQNLNHDAMYWYRQDPGQGLRLIYYSQIVNDFQKGDIAEGYSVSREKKESFPLTVTSAQKNPTAFYLCASSRSSSYNEQFFGPGTRLTVL.

The rearrangement uses TRBV6-5 and TRBJ1-5; D not certain. The CDR3 is 14 amino acids. Between the trimmed V and J ends, which lost 6 bases and 4 bases, there was a span of 13 bases. Germline loops: CDR1 MNHEY, CDR2 SVGAGI. The CDR3 DNA is TGTGCCAGCAGCGCCGAGGTTGGGAATCAGCCCCAGCATTTT. As protein: CASSAEVGNQPQHF.

J is TRBJ1-1 and V is TRBV4-1; 8 nucleotides line up with TRBD1. J was trimmed by 0 bases and V by 5 bases; bases with no gene match: 5. The CDR3 extends over 15 amino acids. The germline V gene encodes CDR1 MGHRA and CDR2 YSYEKL. CDR3: CASSERQGMNTEAFF. The CDR3 nucleotides read TGCGCCAGCAGCGAAAGACAGGGGATGAACACTGAAGCTTTCTTT.

The CDR3 DNA follows: TGCGCCAGCAGCTCGAGTGGAGCGGGGGGCACAGATACGCAGTATTTT. Residues: CASSSSGAGGTDTQYF. The V and J genes are TRBV5-1 and TRBJ2-3; 8 bases agree with TRBD2. Germline V gene lookup returns CDR1 SGHRS and CDR2 YFSETQ. Unmatched junction bases numbered 7, after V lost 3 bases and J lost 1 base. This CDR3 contains 16 residues.

The chain links TRBV24-1 to TRBJ2-2, with TRBD1 as a possible D gene (6 bases). The CDR3 contains 16 residues. Germline V CDR1 and CDR2: KGHDR, SFDVKD. V shed 4 bases and J shed 6 bases, with 17 bases lying between them. CDR3 residues: CATSDPTGRLSGELFF. The CDR3 DNA reads as TGTGCCACCAGTGACCCTACAGGGAGACTATCCGGGGAGCTGTTTTTT.